This TCR beta chain was identified during a study of post-analysis software for immune sequencing data. Study-level background: Disease courses included relapsing-remitting, secondary progressive and progressive-relapsing multiple sclerosis. Study outcomes and limitations: The five TRBV segments detected at higher frequency in patients than in controls included TRBV5-6, TRBV5-1 and TRBV20-1.

CDR3 length: 14 amino acids. The germline V gene has CDR1 MDHEN and CDR2 SYDVKM. Trimming took off 3 bases at V and 4 bases at J, with 12 bases between the two ends. The TCR beta cDNA libraries carried unique molecular identifiers. When about 1 to 11 million T cells were used, they gave some 520,000 cDNA molecules. TCRdb reanalysed the PCR reads using MiXCR and keeps one entry per CDR3 protein. The sample records approximately 440,000 distinct CDR3 sequences, less than 45% being singletons. Comments on this clonotype: What it binds is not known.

The clonotype was recovered from a girl aged 10-17 years with multiple sclerosis. The sequenced material came from blood. J is TRBJ2-5 and V is TRBV28, with a tentative D call TRBD2 (6 bases). This chain's CDR3 is CASSFPGDLETQYF. CDR3 nucleotide sequence: TGTGCCAGCAGTTTTCCCGGGGACTTAGAGACCCAGTACTTC.